This is a list of T cell receptor beta chains from one sample in a study of blood T cell repertoires in COVID-19. TCRdb's table, derived via immunoSEQ multiplex PCR, lists solely in-frame clones and lacks some. In the table there are 300,000 to 350,000 clones, around 87% of which are singletons. Sequenced sample: peripheral blood. Receptors originate from a woman aged 45-65 years with COVID-19, enrolled during active disease. The CDR3 runs from the conserved cysteine through the conserved F or W. The order of the fields is V gene, CDR3 protein.

TRBV2	CASSKTGFAFF
TRBV5-4	CASSFGGRGMTDTQYF
TRBV5-4	CASSLDRGLEAFF
TRBV6-5	CASESRGKNTEAFF
TRBV19	CASSIAGQGYYGYTF
TRBV11-3	CASSLGQGFHEQYF
TRBV6-5	CASSYGRGRVNTEAFF
TRBV19	CASSISLGRGQETQYF
TRBV15	CATSRGQQNQETQYF
TRBV11-1	CASSLDRRNTIYF
TRBV4-3	CASSQGLAGLETQYF
TRBV15	CATSSTTRTGAFF
TRBV18	CASSSVRGTDNSPLHF
TRBV5-1	CASGLRTGGLAGETQYF
TRBV7-2	CASTDLGTSGRPQYF
TRBV27	CASSNRGTGKGTDTQYF
TRBV7-7	CASSLANRENTGELFF
TRBV7-9	CASSKPGQRVETQYF
TRBV21-1	CASSKAPWQGGTGELFF
TRBV4-2	CASSQVENSPLNNEQFF
TRBV15	CATSYLSRNTEAFF
TRBV2	CASSPSGRSTDTQYF
TRBV28	CASGQGSQPQHF
TRBV3-1/TRBV3-2	CASSRGQGAYEAFF
TRBV19	CATTTPRTGGVAGELFF
TRBV2	CASSKGLAGQETQYF
TRBV19	CASSIGTSGSRGNEQFF
TRBV6-5	CASIQPGSHEQYF
TRBV6-5	CASRDRGLNGYTF
TRBV5-6	CASSLKFRRGGEGGYTF
TRBV6-2/TRBV6-3	CASSSALAGGTYEQYF
TRBV9	CASSSGTGDNSPLHF
TRBV3-1/TRBV3-2	CASSLDGGRTDTQYF
TRBV11-2	CASSYVHPYNEQFF
TRBV19	CASSPLTGGSYEQYF
TRBV5-1	CASSQAGVRSDEQFF
TRBV15	CATSRDYGITYEQYF
TRBV30	CAWSQGVYGYTF
TRBV5-4	CASSPTGAEETQYF
TRBV10-1	CASSEEKGQGAGESTEAFF
TRBV9	CASSVAPGQGYTDTQYF
TRBV12-5	CASGFTGGSGANVLTF
TRBV6-5	CASSYSGTGSYEQYF
TRBV30	CAWSVMTGGNQPQHF
TRBV5-6	CASSRRGQGMSEQYF
TRBV5-8	CASSSGLARLHSTDTQYF
TRBV5-1	CASSLLGGSTDTQYF
TRBV27	CASTTRTGTEKLFF
TRBV3-1/TRBV3-2	CASRRTSGSYNEQFF
TRBV7-2	CASSFSGRARDEQFF
TRBV18	CASSPGTVNYGYTF
TRBV18	CASSPLIQGHRDTEAFF
TRBV5-4	CASSGSSGNTIYF
TRBV11-3	CASSPMGRGRFFEQYF
TRBV14	CASQGQERTDTQYF
TRBV19	CASNHKQVNTEAFF
TRBV9	CASSSSGWNEQFF
TRBV19	CASSIDAGGQDEQFF
TRBV24-1	CATSDPTGAGETQYF
TRBV6-5	CASIWTDGNYGYTF